The 21 T cell receptor beta chains below were found in one sample sequenced in a study of T cell repertoires in cytomegalovirus infection. From the reads, TCRdb called clonotypes with MiXCR, one entry per CDR3 protein. Of 570,000 or so distinct CDR3 sequences in the sample, about 39% were seen once. These TCRs' antigens remain unknown. The sample in question was cultured PBMCs, obtained from culture after CMV antigen stimulation. Receptor source: a human donor in good health (CMV status not recorded). Some clones in this sample may be carry-over from other donors' samples.

This clonotype appeared a single time. With a much larger clone just one base away, this may be a read error. The chain is built from TRBV11-2 and TRBJ1-1, with no clear D. The length of the CDR3 is 14 residues. V was trimmed by 1 base and J by 1 base, leaving 7 bases between them. The germline V gene encodes CDR1 SGHAT and CDR2 FQNNGV. This CDR3 reads CASSLVPANTEAFF. CDR3 in DNA: TGTGCCAGCAGCTTAGTCCCAGCGAACACTGAAGCTTTCTTT.

The gene calls are TRBV11-2 and TRBJ1-2; a weak D match, TRBD1 (5 bases). The CDR3 loop spans 16 amino acids. The V gene lost 0 bases and the J gene lost 8 bases, with 19 bases spanning the gap. Germline V gene lookup returns CDR1 SGHAT and CDR2 FQNNGV. DNA of the CDR3: TGTGCCAGCAGCTTAGATGGGTTATGGGCAGGGTACGGCTACACCTTC. It is translated as CASSLDGLWAGYGYTF. The full variable domain, in which reference TRBV11-2 and TRBJ1-2 provide the parts outside the CDR3, is EAGVAQSPRYKIIEKRQSVAFWCNPISGHATLYWYQQILGQGPKLLIQFQNNGVVDDSQLPKDRFSAERLKGVDSTLKIQPAKLEDSAVYLCASSLDGLWAGYGYTFGSGTRLTVV.

In its sample, this clonotype was seen a few times. The gene calls are TRBV5-1 and TRBJ2-1; TRBD2 matches 13 bases. This CDR3 has 16 amino acids. The trim removed 3 bases at V and 5 bases at J, leaving 5 bases unmatched. Germline CDR1 SGHRS, CDR2 YFSETQ. As DNA, the CDR3 is TGCGCCAGCAGCTCGGGACTAGCGGGAAAGAACAATGAGCAGTTCTTC. Translating gives CASSSGLAGKNNEQFF.

This chain uses TRBV28 with TRBJ2-3; D call uncertain. Trimming took off 4 bases at V and 7 bases at J, with 9 bases between the two ends. Per the germline V gene, CDR1 is MDHEN and CDR2 is SYDVKM. CDR3 length: 12 residues. Here the CDR3 DNA reads TGTGCCAGCAGTTCCTTCATAAATACGCAGTATTTT. Residues: CASSSFINTQYF.

This clonotype occurred a few times. This rearrangement joins TRBV19 to TRBJ2-1; the D is unclear. Per the germline V gene, CDR1 is LNHDA and CDR2 is SQIVND (reference sequence). CDR3 length: 12 residues. V gave up 3 bases and J gave up 15 bases, with 15 bases separating them. The CDR3 is CASSIFLGRPFF. CDR3 in DNA: TGTGCCAGTAGTATCTTCCTCGGGCGACCGTTCTTC.

This clonotype was seen a few times. The chain uses TRBV7-2 and TRBJ2-1, with 8 bases fitting TRBD2. V shed 6 bases, J shed 6 bases, and the junction held 13 bases outside the gene matches. The CDR3 has 16 amino acids. CDR1 and CDR2 (germline): SGHTA, FQGNSA. The CDR3 DNA reads TGTGCCAGCAGTTTCCTCGGGGGAGCGGGAGTCAATGAGCAGTTCTTC. It encodes CASSFLGGAGVNEQFF.

This chain joins TRBV7-9 and TRBJ2-5; D is uncertain. The CDR3 has 11 amino acids. Deletions cut 5 bases from V and 9 bases from J, with 10 bases between. The germline CDR1 and CDR2 sequences are SEHNR and FQNEAQ (reference sequence). The CDR3 sequence is CASSTSGAQYF. Here the CDR3 DNA reads TGTGCCAGCAGCACCTCCGGCGCCCAGTACTTC.

This clonotype was picked up a small number of times. The rearrangement joins TRBV10-3 to TRBJ1-4; D possibly corresponds to TRBD1 (5 bases). The CDR3 has 17 amino acids. V lost 0 bases and J lost 8, with 19 bases in between. Germline-derived CDR1 and CDR2 are ENHRY and SYGVKD. DNA for the CDR3: TGTGCCATCAGTGAGTCCGGAGGGGCGCCCCTCGGGGAAAAACTGTTTTTT. Amino acid sequence: CAISESGGAPLGEKLFF.

This chain connects TRBV7-2 to TRBJ2-5, with D perhaps assigned TRBD1 or TRBD2 (5 bases each). V was trimmed by 1 base and J by 1 base, leaving 10 bases between them. CDR3 length equals 15 residues. In germline, CDR1 is SGHTA, CDR2 FQGNSA. CDR3 sequence (DNA): TGTGCCAGCAGCTTAGGGGGGTCAGCCCAAGAGACCCAGTACTTC. Translated: CASSLGGSAQETQYF.

This clonotype was recorded at least ten times. V gene TRBV11-2 combines with J gene TRBJ2-1, with TRBD2 matching over 11 bases. Germline values: CDR1 SGHAT, CDR2 FQNNGV. With 5 bases clipped from V and 2 bases from J, the junction kept 11 bases outside the gene matches. The length of the CDR3 is 18 residues. This chain's CDR3 is CASSRTLTSGTPYNEQFF. In nucleotides, the CDR3 is TGTGCCAGCAGCCGCACCCTGACTAGCGGGACCCCCTACAATGAGCAGTTCTTC.

V usage is TRBV12-3 or TRBV12-4 and J usage is TRBJ1-1, with 9 bases identical to TRBD1. The CDR3 has 20 residues. V was clipped by 6 bases and J by 1 base; unmatched bases: 21. The DNA for the CDR3 is TGTGCCAGCAGCTTCGGAGGGAGAACCGGGACAGGGTACAGGAACACTGAAGCTTTCTTT. It codes for CASSFGGRTGTGYRNTEAFF.

This clonotype turned up a few times. The chain employs TRBV7-2 and TRBJ1-2; TRBD1 aligns across 7 bases. This CDR3 spans 14 amino acids. Germline V gives CDR1 SGHTA, CDR2 FQGNSA. V shed 4 bases and J 4 bases; nucleotides not matched to a gene: 6. The CDR3 nucleotides read TGTGCCAGCAGCTCTCAGGGGGATTTCTATGGCTACACCTTC. This encodes CASSSQGDFYGYTF.

Only one count was recorded for this clonotype. The rearrangement links TRBV9 to TRBJ2-2, with unresolved D. Between the trimmed V and J ends, which lost 3 bases and 5 bases, there was a span of 20 bases. This CDR3 comprises 17 residues. The germline CDR1 and CDR2 sequences are SGDLS and YYNGEE. Written as DNA, the CDR3 is TGTGCCAGCAGCGGACCGATTGGTTTCACCCCGACCGGGGAGCTGTTTTTT. It encodes CASSGPIGFTPTGELFF.

V gene TRBV4-3 combines with J gene TRBJ2-3; possibly TRBD2 for D (6 bases). The germline V and J ends were trimmed by 0 bases and 6 bases, with 16 bases remaining between them. Germline V CDR1 and CDR2: LGHNA, YSLEER. The CDR3 is made up of 16 amino acids. CDR3 amino acids: CASSQDWTAGSDTQYF. CDR3 in DNA: TGCGCCAGCAGCCAAGATTGGACTGCGGGATCGGATACGCAGTATTTT.

V is TRBV7-2 and J is TRBJ2-2; 7 bases map to TRBD2. The CDR3 runs to 17 residues. Germline V gene data show CDR1 as SGHTA and CDR2 as FQGNSA. J lost 7 bases, V lost 0 bases, and 11 bases had no gene match. CDR3: CASSLAAGRATGGELFF. The DNA for the CDR3 is TGTGCCAGCAGCTTAGCGGCGGGGAGGGCCACAGGCGGGGAGCTGTTTTTT. Drawing the rest from reference TRBV7-2 and TRBJ2-2, the complete variable domain is GAGVSQSPSNKVTEKGKDVELRCDPISGHTALYWYRQSLGQGLEFLIYFQGNSAPDKSGLPSDRFSAERTGGSVSTLTIQRTQQEDSAVYLCASSLAAGRATGGELFFGEGSRLTVL.

This clonotype was seen a handful of times. The chain recombines TRBV7-8 with TRBJ2-7; TRBD2 is a possible D gene (7 bases). Germline values: CDR1 SGHVS, CDR2 FQNEAQ. The CDR3 loop spans 20 amino acids. Deletions cut 0 bases from V and 0 bases from J, with 24 bases between. The CDR3 sequence: CASSLARGGRGHSSSYEQYF. The CDR3 DNA reads as TGTGCCAGCAGCTTAGCGAGGGGGGGGCGGGGACACTCAAGCTCCTACGAGCAGTACTTC.

The CDR3 DNA follows: TGTGCCAGCAGTGAAGCCCAGCTCACAGATACGCAGTATTTT. The encoded protein is CASSEAQLTDTQYF. The genes are TRBV2 and TRBJ2-3; D call uncertain. Germline loops: CDR1 SNHLY, CDR2 FYNNEI. The CDR3 is 14 residues long. Between the trimmed V and J ends, which lost 0 bases and 2 bases, there was a span of 6 bases.

This chain uses TRBV28 with TRBJ2-7; weak D call: TRBD1 (5 bases). The CDR3 sequence is 14 residues long. In germline, CDR1 is MDHEN, CDR2 SYDVKM. The V end lost 5 bases, the J end lost 3 bases, and 14 bases lay between the germline ends. DNA of the CDR3: TGTGCCAGCAGTCCCCCAGGGCGGATCTACGAGCAGTACTTC. Translating it yields CASSPPGRIYEQYF.

This rearrangement joins TRBV11-2 to TRBJ2-3; 8 nucleotides agree with TRBD2. The V and J ends lost 2 bases and 10 bases, in that order; junction bases with no gene match: 8. Germline V gives CDR1 SGHAT, CDR2 FQNNGV. This CDR3 is built from 14 residues. CDR3 in amino acids: CASSLSGGGTPQYF. The DNA of the CDR3 is TGTGCCAGCAGCTTATCGGGGGGGGGGACCCCGCAGTATTTT.

There are a few counts of this clonotype. One junction end disagrees with the germline gene, perhaps due to a read error. The chain has TRBV7-9 and TRBJ1-4; perhaps TRBD1 as D (5 bases). The CDR3 runs 12 residues. Per the germline V gene, CDR1 is SEHNR and CDR2 is FQNEAQ (reference sequence). The CDR3 is CACRARNEKLFF. The CDR3 coding sequence is TGTGCCTGCAGGGCTAGGAATGAAAAACTGTTTTTT.

This clonotype has only a few counts. The chain combines TRBV6-2 or TRBV6-3 with TRBJ2-4; 11 bases align to TRBD2. CDR3 length: 13 amino acids. Germline CDR1 reads MNHEY; CDR2 reads SVGEGT. The trim removed 7 bases at V and 11 bases at J, leaving 7 bases unmatched. The CDR3 nucleotides read TGTGCCAGCAACGGACTAGCGGGTTCTTTTCAGTACTTC. Translation gives CASNGLAGSFQYF.